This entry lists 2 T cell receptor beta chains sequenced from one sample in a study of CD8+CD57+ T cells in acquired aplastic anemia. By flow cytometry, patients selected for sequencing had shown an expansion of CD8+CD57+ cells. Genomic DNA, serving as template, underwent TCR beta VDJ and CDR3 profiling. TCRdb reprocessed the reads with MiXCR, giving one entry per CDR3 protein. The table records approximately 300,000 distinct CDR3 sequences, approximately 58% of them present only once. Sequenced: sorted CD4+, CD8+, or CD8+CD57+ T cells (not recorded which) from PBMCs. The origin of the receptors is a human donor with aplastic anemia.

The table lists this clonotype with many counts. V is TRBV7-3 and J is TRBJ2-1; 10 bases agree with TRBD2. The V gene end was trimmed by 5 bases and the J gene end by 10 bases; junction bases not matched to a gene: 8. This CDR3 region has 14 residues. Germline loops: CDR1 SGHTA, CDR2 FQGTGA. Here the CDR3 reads CASSPNSGGAEQFF. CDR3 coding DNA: TGTGCCAGCAGCCCAAACAGCGGGGGGGCGGAGCAGTTCTTC.

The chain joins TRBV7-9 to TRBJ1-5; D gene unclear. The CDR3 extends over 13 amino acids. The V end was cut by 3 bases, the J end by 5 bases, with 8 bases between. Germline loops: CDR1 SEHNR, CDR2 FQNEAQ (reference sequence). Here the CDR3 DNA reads TGTGCCAGCAGCTTGAAGTGGGATCAGCCCCAGCATTTT. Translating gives CASSLKWDQPQHF.